The 4 T cell receptor beta chains reported below all come from one sample, sequenced in a study of T cells expressing NK-cell markers. No DNA is given; TCRdb re-called the 5' RACE reads and lists each CDR3 protein once. The sample has about 260,000 distinct CDR3 sequences. The sequencing sample was made of blood T cells: a sorted CD56 or NKG2C T cell subset, CD4+ or CD8+ T cells, or bulk PBMC T cells (not recorded which). The receptors originated from a woman between 18 and 70 years old in good health.

The V and J genes are TRBV5-1 and TRBJ2-1. CDR1 and CDR2 (germline): SGHRS, YFSETQ. The CDR3 covers 15 residues. CDR3 in amino acids: CASSFDWSSYNEQFF.

The chain couples TRBV9 to TRBJ1-1; TCRdb indicates TRBD1, and absent DNA this call remains unverified. CDR1 SGDLS and CDR2 YYNGEE come from the germline V gene. CDR3 size: 14 residues. The CDR3 sequence: CASSTGTVNTEAFF.

The gene calls are TRBV4-2 and TRBJ2-7. The CDR3 consists of 16 residues. Germline V gene sequence: CDR1 LGHNA, CDR2 YNFKEQ. The CDR3 sequence: CASSQDLSAWQYEQYF.

This chain uses TRBV21-1 with TRBJ2-2; the D call from TCRdb, TRBD1, cannot be confirmed without DNA. TRBV21-1 is termed a pseudogene. The CDR3 is 17 residues long. The CDR3 here is CASSKGGRDRDPGELFF.